The 22 T cell receptor beta chains in this list originate from one sample, sequenced in a study of T cell repertoires in cytomegalovirus infection. MiXCR, applied by TCRdb to the reads, yields one record per CDR3 protein. The sample has some 700,000 distinct CDR3 sequences, around a third seen once. These receptors have no identified antigens. The input for sequencing was cultured PBMCs, taken from culture after CMV antigen stimulation. Every receptor here comes from a human donor in good health (CMV status not recorded). Some clones in this sample may be carry-over from other donors' samples.

The V and J genes are TRBV6-1 and TRBJ2-5; D not certain. The CDR3 contains 14 residues. V shed 1 base and J shed 1 base, with 7 bases lying between them. The germline V gene has CDR1 MNHNS and CDR2 SASEGT. DNA of the CDR3: TGTGCCAGCAGTGAAGGTAACAGCCAAGAGACCCAGTACTTC. The encoded protein is CASSEGNSQETQYF.

This clonotype was seen a handful of times. Written as DNA, the CDR3 is TGTGCCAGCAGCTCGGAGATCTATGGCTACACCTTC. It translates to CASSSEIYGYTF. The chain combines TRBV11-2 with TRBJ1-2; no clear D gene. Germline V gives CDR1 SGHAT, CDR2 FQNNGV. Between the trimmed V and J ends, which lost 4 bases and 4 bases, there was a span of 7 bases. The CDR3 is 12 amino acids.

This clonotype was recorded many times. The chain carries TRBV7-9 and TRBJ2-5; D may be TRBD1 (5 bases). Germline V gene sequence: CDR1 SEHNR, CDR2 FQNEAQ (reference sequence). Trimming pared 3 bases from V and 2 bases from J, leaving 10 bases between. The CDR3 contains 14 residues. CDR3 DNA: TGTGCCAGCAGCTTCACAGGATTACAAGAGACCCAGTACTTC. Its protein is CASSFTGLQETQYF.

In DNA form, the CDR3 reads TGTGCCAGCAGCCTCAGAACCTCGGGCAGGGCAAGGGAGGGCTACACCTTC. It encodes CASSLRTSGRAREGYTF. The rearrangement joins TRBV2 to TRBJ1-2, with D tentatively TRBD1 (5 bases). The CDR3 totals 17 residues. The germline CDR1 and CDR2 sequences are SNHLY and FYNNEI. V was pared by 6 bases and J by 8 bases, with 28 bases between.

This clonotype was recorded a few times. The chain carries TRBV20-1 and TRBJ2-3, with D unclear. Trimming removed 0 bases at V and 4 bases at J, with 8 bases between. The CDR3 is 13 residues long. The germline CDR1 and CDR2 sequences are DFQATT and SNEGSKA (reference sequence). This chain's CDR3 is CSARDPSADTQYF. In nucleotides, the CDR3 is TGCAGTGCTAGAGATCCCAGCGCAGATACGCAGTATTTT.

V gene TRBV20-1 combines with J gene TRBJ2-5, with D tentatively TRBD2 (6 bases). The V and J ends lost 2 bases and 5 bases respectively, with 21 bases between them. This CDR3 is built from 16 residues. The germline CDR1 and CDR2 sequences are DFQATT and SNEGSKA (reference sequence). The CDR3 spells CSARLTSAWGEETQYF. Written as DNA, the CDR3 is TGCAGTGCTAGACTGACTAGTGCTTGGGGCGAGGAGACCCAGTACTTC.

This clonotype occurred a few times. The V and J genes are TRBV2 and TRBJ1-1; D might be TRBD1 (5 bases). V was clipped by 4 bases and J by 3 bases, with 15 bases between them. The CDR3 extends over 15 amino acids. The germline V gene has CDR1 SNHLY and CDR2 FYNNEI. CDR3 DNA sequence: TGTGCCAGCAGTGGTCCCTGGGGGGGGGACACTGAAGCTTTCTTT. It translates to CASSGPWGGDTEAFF.

This clonotype was counted ten times or more. This chain uses TRBV7-6 with TRBJ2-2; D is unclear. The CDR3 length is 11 residues. The ends were cut back, 3 bases at V and 7 bases at J, with 3 bases in the middle. The V gene's germline CDR1 is SGHVS and CDR2 FNYEAQ. The CDR3 is CASSLRGELFF. In nucleotides, the CDR3 is TGTGCCAGCAGCTTGCGCGGGGAGCTGTTTTTT.

In the case of this clonotype: The conserved final phenylalanine or tryptophan is absent from the CDR3, which likely points to a read error. It is unclear where the CDR3 begins or ends on the DNA, so no DNA is shown, and the CDR3 is as TCRdb lists it. The gene calls are TRBV15 and TRBJ2-1; the DNA was not compared with TRBD2, the D call given in the table. The germline V gene encodes CDR1 LNHNV and CDR2 YYDKDF (reference sequence). The length of the CDR3 is 9 amino acids, counting both ends. The CDR3 loop is CATSRGGRA.

This clonotype was seen only a few times. The V call is TRBV2, the J call TRBJ2-1; 11 bases are shared with TRBD2. V lost 5 bases, J lost 4 bases, and 10 bases stayed unmatched. Germline CDR1 and CDR2: SNHLY and FYNNEI. The CDR3 runs to 17 residues. The DNA of the CDR3 is TGTGCCAGCAGTACAAGAACTAGCGGGAGAGCTTACAATGAGCAGTTCTTC. Protein product: CASSTRTSGRAYNEQFF.

This clonotype was seen a few times. The chain recombines TRBV18 with TRBJ2-7; perhaps TRBD2 as D (6 bases). V was pared by 4 bases and J by 5 bases, with 18 bases between. The V gene's germline CDR1 is KGHSH and CDR2 LQKENI. CDR3 length equals 15 residues. CDR3 sequence: CASSRTSPLGNEQYF. DNA for the CDR3: TGTGCCAGCTCACGAACTAGCCCCCTGGGGAACGAGCAGTACTTC. Full variable domain (rest looked up from reference TRBV18 and TRBJ2-7): NAGVMQNPRHLVRRRGQEARLRCSPMKGHSHVYWYRQLPEEGLKFMVYLQKENIIDESGMPKERFSAEFPKEGPSILRIQQVVRGDSAAYFCASSRTSPLGNEQYFGPGTRLTVT.

The chain carries TRBV11-2 and TRBJ2-7, with TRBD2 matching over 7 bases. V lost 0 bases and J lost 1; bases outside the gene matches: 6. The CDR3 contains 16 residues. The V gene's germline CDR1 is SGHAT and CDR2 FQNNGV. The CDR3 nucleotides are TGTGCCAGCAGCTTAGAGCGGTCGGGGGGTTCCTACGAGCAGTACTTC. Protein product: CASSLERSGGSYEQYF.

This clonotype was observed at least ten times. The rearrangement uses TRBV7-2 and TRBJ2-2; TRBD2 might be the D (6 bases). V lost 5 bases and J 8 bases, leaving 21 bases between the germline ends. CDR3 length: 16 amino acids. CDR1 SGHTA and CDR2 FQGNSA come from the germline V gene. CDR3 residues: CASSPYQRGISGELFF. The CDR3 DNA reads TGTGCCAGCAGCCCCTACCAGCGCGGGATTTCAGGGGAGCTGTTTTTT.

Note on this clonotype: Germline and junction disagree at one end, which may indicate a read error. The chain employs TRBV20-1 and TRBJ2-1, with 14 bases identical to TRBD2. CDR1 is DFQATT, CDR2 SNEGSKA, per germline (reference sequence). This CDR3 is built from 17 residues. The CDR3 DNA reads as TGCAGTGCTAGAGATTCGGGGACTAGCGGGAGCCTCAATGAGCAGTGCTTC. This codes for CSARDSGTSGSLNEQCF.

This clonotype has just a few counts. V is TRBV4-2 and J is TRBJ2-7; 9 nucleotides match TRBD2. There are 16 residues in the CDR3. J was trimmed by 7 bases and V by 0 bases; bases with no gene match: 10. In germline, CDR1 is LGHNA, CDR2 YNFKEQ. DNA of the CDR3: TGTGCCAGCAGCCAAGATCCCCTAGCGGGGTATACGGAGCAGTACTTC. It translates to CASSQDPLAGYTEQYF.

The chain combines TRBV7-2 with TRBJ2-1; D may be TRBD2 (7 bases). V lost 5 bases and J 6 bases, leaving 20 bases between the germline ends. The CDR3 spans 16 residues. CDR1 is SGHTA, CDR2 FQGNSA, per germline. The CDR3 sequence is CASSRGAGGPLNEQFF. CDR3 DNA sequence: TGTGCCAGCAGCCGGGGGGCGGGTGGACCCCTCAATGAGCAGTTCTTC.

This rearrangement joins TRBV6-1 to TRBJ2-3, with D perhaps TRBD2 (6 bases). V was trimmed by 6 bases and J by 2 bases, leaving 12 bases between them. CDR1 is MNHNS and CDR2 is SASEGT in the germline V gene. The CDR3 covers 14 residues. The CDR3: CASSSSALTDTQYF. CDR3 DNA: TGTGCCAGCAGCTCTAGCGCCCTCACAGATACGCAGTATTTT.

This clonotype was seen only a few times. The chain couples TRBV7-8 to TRBJ2-1; 8 positions agree with TRBD2. V dropped 1 base and J dropped 8; count of bases not matched to a gene: 10. Germline-derived CDR1 and CDR2 are SGHVS and FQNEAQ. This CDR3 is built from 16 residues. CDR3 bases: TGTGCCAGCAGCTTAGGGACTAGCCTCCCCACCCATGAGCAGTTCTTC. Protein sequence: CASSLGTSLPTHEQFF.

The chain recombines TRBV20-1 with TRBJ2-3, with TRBD2 identical over 10 bases. CDR3 size: 13 residues. V lost 6 bases and J lost 5; bases outside the gene matches: 5. Germline CDR1 reads DFQATT; CDR2 reads SNEGSKA (reference sequence). CDR3 residues: CSASGGAEDTQYF. CDR3 bases: TGCAGTGCCAGCGGGGGGGCCGAAGATACGCAGTATTTT.

The CDR3 loop reads CASSFYRSNTGELFF. CDR3 nucleotide sequence: TGTGCCAGCAGCTTTTACAGATCGAACACCGGGGAGCTGTTTTTT. The chain couples TRBV7-2 to TRBJ2-2; D gene ambiguous. The CDR3 runs 15 residues. V was cut by 3 bases and J by 0 bases, with 8 bases left in between. Germline V CDR1 and CDR2: SGHTA, FQGNSA.

This clonotype turned up a few times. The chain links TRBV7-9 to TRBJ1-2, with TRBD1 matching over 7 bases. The germline V gene encodes CDR1 SEHNR and CDR2 FQNEAQ (reference sequence). The junction had 5 bases not matched to a gene; V was cut back by 2 bases and J by 5 bases. CDR3 length: 14 residues. CDR3 sequence reads: CASSLRTGFYGYTF. The CDR3 DNA is TGTGCCAGCAGCTTACGGACAGGCTTTTATGGCTACACCTTC.

This clonotype was seen a few times. This chain connects TRBV5-4 to TRBJ2-5; 13 bases are a match to TRBD2. V lost 3 bases, J lost 0 bases, and 5 bases stayed unmatched. This CDR3 has 17 residues. CDR1 is SGHNT, CDR2 YYREEE, per germline (reference sequence). CDR3 loop: CASSSGLAGVYQETQYF. The CDR3 DNA reads TGTGCCAGCAGCTCCGGACTAGCGGGAGTGTACCAAGAGACCCAGTACTTC.